Shown below are 10 T cell receptor beta chains from a single sample sequenced in a study of blood T cell repertoires in COVID-19. Profiling relied on immunoSEQ multiplex PCR, and the TCRdb table lists in-frame clones only, not all of them. Of around 150,000 clones listed, 70% to 90% are singletons. The sample comprised peripheral blood. These receptors all come from a man aged 35 to 55 with acute or convalescent COVID-19.

The chain carries TRBV6-5 and TRBJ1-1; perhaps TRBD1 as D (6 bases). Germline V gene data show CDR1 as MNHEY and CDR2 as SVGAGI. V lost 2 bases and J 6 bases, leaving 16 bases between the germline ends. This CDR3 is built from 15 residues. The CDR3 region has the DNA TGTGCCAGCAGTTACCGAGGGGGTCGGACCGCTGAAGCTTTCTTT. This translates into CASSYRGGRTAEAFF.

As for this clone: The same CDR3 also results from other DNA sequences found in this sample. The chain uses TRBV5-4 and TRBJ1-1, with TRBD1 matching 8 bases. From germline, CDR1 is SGHNT and CDR2 YYREEE (reference sequence). The CDR3 contains 15 residues. Trimming cost V 5 bases and J 2 bases; bases outside gene matches: 8. This CDR3 is CASRTQGAINTEAFF. CDR3 DNA: TGTGCCAGCAGGACCCAGGGGGCAATTAACACTGAAGCTTTCTTT.

The CDR3 loop reads CASSSRTSQWSSGELFF. CDR3 nucleotides: TGTGCCAGCAGCTCGAGGACTAGCCAGTGGAGTTCCGGGGAGCTGTTTTTT. This rearrangement joins TRBV7-6 to TRBJ2-2; TRBD2 agrees at 8 bases. Trimming cost V 4 bases and J 6 bases; bases outside gene matches: 13. The germline CDR1 and CDR2 sequences are SGHVS and FNYEAQ. The CDR3 is made up of 17 amino acids.

The rearrangement joins TRBV6-2 or TRBV6-3 to TRBJ2-3; 8 bases map to TRBD2. The CDR3 loop spans 15 amino acids. The V gene end was trimmed by 4 bases and the J gene end by 2 bases; junction bases not matched to a gene: 5. Germline V gives CDR1 MNHEY, CDR2 SVGEGT. The CDR3 nucleotides are TGTGCCAGCAGTTCCCGGGGGGGAATCACAGATACGCAGTATTTT. The encoded protein is CASSSRGGITDTQYF.

The rearrangement joins TRBV6-5 to TRBJ2-3; 7 nucleotides align to TRBD1. Germline assignment: CDR1 MNHEY and CDR2 SVGAGI. The V segment lost 6 bases and the J segment 3 bases; nucleotides outside the gene matches: 6. CDR3 length: 14 amino acids. CDR3 sequence: CASRAQGVTDTQYF. In DNA, the CDR3 is TGTGCCAGCAGGGCCCAGGGGGTAACAGATACGCAGTATTTT.

The rearrangement joins TRBV13 to TRBJ2-3, with 10 bases aligning to TRBD2. The J segment lost 9 bases and the V segment lost 4 bases, leaving 4 bases of the junction unmatched. The CDR3 is 13 amino acids. Germline CDR1 PRHDT, CDR2 FYEKMQ (reference sequence). CDR3 nucleotide sequence: TGTGCCAGCAGCTACGGGACTAGCGCGACGCAGTATTTT. It codes for CASSYGTSATQYF.

The V call is TRBV28, the J call TRBJ2-7; tentatively, D is TRBD1 (5 bases). This CDR3 has 12 amino acids. CDR1 and CDR2 (germline): MDHEN, SYDVKM. The germline V and J ends were trimmed by 5 bases and 2 bases, with 7 bases remaining between them. CDR3 amino acids: CASSGAPYEQYF. As DNA, the CDR3 is TGTGCCAGCAGTGGGGCCCCCTACGAGCAGTACTTC.

The chain has TRBV7-2 and TRBJ1-6; TRBD1 matches at 10 bases. The CDR3 covers 15 residues. The V and J ends lost 3 bases and 6 bases, in that order; junction bases with no gene match: 2. The germline V gene has CDR1 SGHTA and CDR2 FQGNSA. The CDR3 bases are TGTGCCAGCAGCTTTGGGGACAGGGGTAATTCACCCCTCCACTTT. It yields the protein CASSFGDRGNSPLHF. The full variable domain, its missing parts supplied by reference TRBV7-2 and TRBJ1-6, is GAGVSQSPSNKVTEKGKDVELRCDPISGHTALYWYRQSLGQGLEFLIYFQGNSAPDKSGLPSDRFSAERTGGSVSTLTIQRTQQEDSAVYLCASSFGDRGNSPLHFGNGTRLTVT.

Only a few counts were recorded for this clone. The V and J genes are TRBV9 and TRBJ1-1; the match to TRBD1 covers 8 bases. The CDR3 sequence is 15 residues long. Per germline, CDR1 SGDLS and CDR2 YYNGEE. After removal of 2 bases from V and 4 bases from J, the junction contained 7 bases not matched to a gene. The CDR3 bases are TGTGCCAGCAGCGTTACAGGGGGGAGGACCACTGAAGCTTTCTTT. It is translated as CASSVTGGRTTEAFF.

This rearrangement joins TRBV5-1 to TRBJ2-4; TRBD1 agrees at 8 bases. Trimming cost V 0 bases and J 2 bases; bases outside gene matches: 4. This CDR3 region has 16 residues. The germline V gene encodes CDR1 SGHRS and CDR2 YFSETQ. Written as DNA, the CDR3 is TGCGCCAGCAGCTTGGCCGACAGGGGTTCCAAAAACATTCAGTACTTC. Residues: CASSLADRGSKNIQYF.